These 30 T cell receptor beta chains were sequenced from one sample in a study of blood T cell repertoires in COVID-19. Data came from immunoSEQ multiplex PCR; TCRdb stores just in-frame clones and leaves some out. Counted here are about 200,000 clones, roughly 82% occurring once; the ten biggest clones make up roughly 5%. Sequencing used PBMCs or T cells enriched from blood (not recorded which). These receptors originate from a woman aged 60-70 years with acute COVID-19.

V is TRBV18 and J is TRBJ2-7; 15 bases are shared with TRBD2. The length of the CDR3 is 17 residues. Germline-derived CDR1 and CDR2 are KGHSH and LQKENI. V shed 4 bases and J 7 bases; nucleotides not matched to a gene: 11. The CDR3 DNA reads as TGTGCCAGCTCACTGGGACTAGCGGGGGGTTTTTCGGGAGAGCAGTACTTC. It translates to CASSLGLAGGFSGEQYF.

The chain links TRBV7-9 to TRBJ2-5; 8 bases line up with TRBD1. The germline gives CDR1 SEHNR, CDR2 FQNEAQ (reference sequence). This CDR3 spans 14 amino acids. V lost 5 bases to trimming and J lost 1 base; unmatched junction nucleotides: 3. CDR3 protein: CASSTGQGQETQYF. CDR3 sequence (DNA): TGTGCCAGCAGCACCGGACAGGGCCAAGAGACCCAGTACTTC. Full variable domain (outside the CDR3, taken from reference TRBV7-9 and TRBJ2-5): DTGVSQNPRHKITKRGQNVTFRCDPISEHNRLYWYRQTLGQGPEFLTYFQNEAQLEKSRLLSDRFSAERPKGSFSTLEIQRTEQGDSAMYLCASSTGQGQETQYFGPGTRLLVL.

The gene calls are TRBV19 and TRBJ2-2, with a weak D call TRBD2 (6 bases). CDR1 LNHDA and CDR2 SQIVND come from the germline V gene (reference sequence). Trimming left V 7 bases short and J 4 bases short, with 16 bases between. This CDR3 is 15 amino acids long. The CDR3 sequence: CASNIGGTATGELFF. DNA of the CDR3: TGTGCCAGTAATATTGGGGGGACGGCCACCGGGGAGCTGTTTTTT.

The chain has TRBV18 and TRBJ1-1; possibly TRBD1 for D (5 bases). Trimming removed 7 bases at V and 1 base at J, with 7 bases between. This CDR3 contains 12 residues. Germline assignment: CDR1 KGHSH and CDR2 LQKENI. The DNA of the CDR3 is TGTGCCAGCTTAAGGGGGAACACTGAAGCTTTCTTT. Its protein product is CASLRGNTEAFF.

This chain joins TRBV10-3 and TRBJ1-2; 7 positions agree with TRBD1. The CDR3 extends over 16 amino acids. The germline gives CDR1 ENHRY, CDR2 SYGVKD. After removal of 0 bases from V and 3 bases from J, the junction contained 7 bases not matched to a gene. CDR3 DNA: TGTGCCATCAGTGAGTCATATGCAGGGGGGTACTATGGCTACACCTTC. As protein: CAISESYAGGYYGYTF.

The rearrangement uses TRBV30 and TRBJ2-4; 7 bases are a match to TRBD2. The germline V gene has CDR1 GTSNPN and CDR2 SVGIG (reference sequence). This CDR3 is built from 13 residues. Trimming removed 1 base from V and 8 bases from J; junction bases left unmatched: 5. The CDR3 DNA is TGTGCCTGGAGTGCCGGACTAGGGGACATTCAGTACTTC. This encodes CAWSAGLGDIQYF.

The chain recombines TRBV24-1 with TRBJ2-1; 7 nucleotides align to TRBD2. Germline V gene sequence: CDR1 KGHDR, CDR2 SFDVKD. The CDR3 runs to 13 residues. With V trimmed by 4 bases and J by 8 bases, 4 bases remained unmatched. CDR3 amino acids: CATSEQRDHEQFF. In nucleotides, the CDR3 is TGTGCCACCAGTGAGCAGCGGGACCATGAGCAGTTCTTC.

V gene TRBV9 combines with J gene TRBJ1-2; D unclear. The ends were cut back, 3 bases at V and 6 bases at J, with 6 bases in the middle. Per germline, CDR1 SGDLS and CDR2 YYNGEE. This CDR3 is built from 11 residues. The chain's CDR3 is CASSALDGYTF. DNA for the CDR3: TGTGCCAGCAGCGCTTTAGATGGCTACACCTTC.

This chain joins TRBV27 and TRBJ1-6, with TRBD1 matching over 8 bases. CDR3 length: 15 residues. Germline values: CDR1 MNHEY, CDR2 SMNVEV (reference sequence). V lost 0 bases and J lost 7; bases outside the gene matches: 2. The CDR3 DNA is TGTGCCAGCAGTTTATCGGACAGGGTAAATTCACCCCTCCACTTT. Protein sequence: CASSLSDRVNSPLHF.

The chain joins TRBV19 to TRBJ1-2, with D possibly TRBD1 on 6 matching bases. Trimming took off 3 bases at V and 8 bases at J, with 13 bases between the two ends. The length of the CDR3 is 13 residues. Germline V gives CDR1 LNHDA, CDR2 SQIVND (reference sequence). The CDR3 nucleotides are TGTGCCAGTAGTATTCTGGGGGCGCGAGGCTACACCTTC. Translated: CASSILGARGYTF. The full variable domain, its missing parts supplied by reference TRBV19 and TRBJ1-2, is DGGITQSPKYLFRKEGQNVTLSCEQNLNHDAMYWYRQDPGQGLRLIYYSQIVNDFQKGDIAEGYSVSREKKESFPLTVTSAQKNPTAFYLCASSILGARGYTFGSGTRLTVV.

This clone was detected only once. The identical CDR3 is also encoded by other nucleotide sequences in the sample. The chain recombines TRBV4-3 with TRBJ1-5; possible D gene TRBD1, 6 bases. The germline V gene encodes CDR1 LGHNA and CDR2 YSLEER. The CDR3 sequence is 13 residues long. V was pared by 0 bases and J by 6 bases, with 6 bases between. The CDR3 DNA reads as TGCGCCAGCAGCCAAGACAGGGGTCAGCCCCAGCATTTT. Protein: CASSQDRGQPQHF.

CDR3: CASSLDTGLGELFF. CDR3 nucleotides: TGTGCCAGCAGCTTAGATACAGGGCTCGGGGAGCTGTTTTTT. The chain couples TRBV7-9 to TRBJ2-2; possible D gene TRBD1, 6 bases. The V gene lost 1 base and the J gene lost 7 bases, with 10 bases spanning the gap. This CDR3 contains 14 residues. Looked up from germline, CDR1 is SEHNR and CDR2 is FQNEAQ (reference sequence). Drawing the rest from reference TRBV7-9 and TRBJ2-2, the complete variable domain is DTGVSQNPRHKITKRGQNVTFRCDPISEHNRLYWYRQTLGQGPEFLTYFQNEAQLEKSRLLSDRFSAERPKGSFSTLEIQRTEQGDSAMYLCASSLDTGLGELFFGEGSRLTVL.

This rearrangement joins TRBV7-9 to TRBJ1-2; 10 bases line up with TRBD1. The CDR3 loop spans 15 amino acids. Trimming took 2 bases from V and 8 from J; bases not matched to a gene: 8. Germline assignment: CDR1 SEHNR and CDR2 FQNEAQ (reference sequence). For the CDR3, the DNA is TGTGCCAGCAGCTTAATCGTGGGGACAGGGGACGGCTACACCTTC. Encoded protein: CASSLIVGTGDGYTF. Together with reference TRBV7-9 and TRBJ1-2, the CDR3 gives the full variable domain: DTGVSQNPRHKITKRGQNVTFRCDPISEHNRLYWYRQTLGQGPEFLTYFQNEAQLEKSRLLSDRFSAERPKGSFSTLEIQRTEQGDSAMYLCASSLIVGTGDGYTFGSGTRLTVV.

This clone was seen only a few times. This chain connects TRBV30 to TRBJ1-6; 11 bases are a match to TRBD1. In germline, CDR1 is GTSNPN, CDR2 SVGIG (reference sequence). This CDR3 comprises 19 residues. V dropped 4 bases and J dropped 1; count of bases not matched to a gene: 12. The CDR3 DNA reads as TGTGCCTGGATGGGAAGAGGGACAGGGGGATTGTCCTATAATTCACCCCTCCACTTT. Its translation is CAWMGRGTGGLSYNSPLHF.

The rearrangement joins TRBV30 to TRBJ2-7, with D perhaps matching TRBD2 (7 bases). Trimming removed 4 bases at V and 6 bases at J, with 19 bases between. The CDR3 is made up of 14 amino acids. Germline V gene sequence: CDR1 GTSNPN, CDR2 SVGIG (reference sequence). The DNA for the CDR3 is TGTGCCTGGAATCGGAAGGGGGGGCCGGGCGAGCAGTACTTC. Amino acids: CAWNRKGGPGEQYF.

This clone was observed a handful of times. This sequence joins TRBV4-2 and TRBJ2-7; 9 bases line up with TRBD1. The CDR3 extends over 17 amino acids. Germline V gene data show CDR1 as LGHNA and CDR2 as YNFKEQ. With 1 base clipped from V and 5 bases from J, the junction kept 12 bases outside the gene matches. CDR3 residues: CASSQVLHGQGRNEQYF. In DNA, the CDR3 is TGTGCCAGCAGCCAAGTCTTACATGGACAGGGGAGGAACGAGCAGTACTTC.

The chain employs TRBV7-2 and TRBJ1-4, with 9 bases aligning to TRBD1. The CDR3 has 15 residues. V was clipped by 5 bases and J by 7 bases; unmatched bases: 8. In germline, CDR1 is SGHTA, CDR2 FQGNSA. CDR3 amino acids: CASSQWDREGEKLFF. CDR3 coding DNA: TGTGCCAGCAGCCAGTGGGACAGGGAAGGTGAAAAACTGTTTTTT. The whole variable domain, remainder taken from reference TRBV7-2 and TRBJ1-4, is GAGVSQSPSNKVTEKGKDVELRCDPISGHTALYWYRQSLGQGLEFLIYFQGNSAPDKSGLPSDRFSAERTGGSVSTLTIQRTQQEDSAVYLCASSQWDREGEKLFFGSGTQLSVL.

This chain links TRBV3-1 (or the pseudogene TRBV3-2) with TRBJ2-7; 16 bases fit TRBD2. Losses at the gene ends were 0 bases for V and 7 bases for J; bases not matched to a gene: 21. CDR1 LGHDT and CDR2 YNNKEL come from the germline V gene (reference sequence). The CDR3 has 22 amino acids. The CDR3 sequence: CASSQDMQAFGTSGRALREQYF. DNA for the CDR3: TGTGCCAGCAGCCAAGACATGCAAGCTTTTGGGACTAGCGGGAGGGCGCTGCGTGAGCAGTACTTC.

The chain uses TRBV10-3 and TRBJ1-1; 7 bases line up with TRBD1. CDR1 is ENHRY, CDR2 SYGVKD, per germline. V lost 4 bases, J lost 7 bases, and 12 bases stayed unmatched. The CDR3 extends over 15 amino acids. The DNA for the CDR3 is TGTGCCATCAGTGGTCAAGGGGGCCCATCCAGTGAAGCTTTCTTT. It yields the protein CAISGQGGPSSEAFF.

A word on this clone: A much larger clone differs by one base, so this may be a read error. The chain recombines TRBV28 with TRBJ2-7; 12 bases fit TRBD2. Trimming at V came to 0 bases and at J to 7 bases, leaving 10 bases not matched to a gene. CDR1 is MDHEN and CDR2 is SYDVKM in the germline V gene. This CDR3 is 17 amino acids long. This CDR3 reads CASSLWSLAGGSGEQYF. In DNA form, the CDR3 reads TGTGCCAGCAGTTTATGGAGCCTAGCGGGAGGGTCTGGGGAGCAGTACTTC.

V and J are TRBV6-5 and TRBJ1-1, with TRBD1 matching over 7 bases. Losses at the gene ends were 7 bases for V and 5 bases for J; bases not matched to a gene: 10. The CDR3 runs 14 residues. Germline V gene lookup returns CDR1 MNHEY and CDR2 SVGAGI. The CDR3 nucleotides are TGTGCCAGCACCATGAGACAGGGAGATACTGAAGCTTTCTTT. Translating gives CASTMRQGDTEAFF.

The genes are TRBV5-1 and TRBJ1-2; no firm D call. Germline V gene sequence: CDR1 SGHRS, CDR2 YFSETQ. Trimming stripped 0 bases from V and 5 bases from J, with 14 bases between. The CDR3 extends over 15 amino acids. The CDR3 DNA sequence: TGCGCCAGCAGCTTGGCCGGGAGCGGGAGGTATGGCTACACCTTC. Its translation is CASSLAGSGRYGYTF.

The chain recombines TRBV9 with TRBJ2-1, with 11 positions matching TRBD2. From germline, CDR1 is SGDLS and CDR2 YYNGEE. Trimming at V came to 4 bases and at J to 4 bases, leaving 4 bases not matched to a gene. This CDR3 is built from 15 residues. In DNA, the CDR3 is TGTGCCAGCAGCTCTAGCGGGGGGTCGTACAATGAGCAGTTCTTC. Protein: CASSSSGGSYNEQFF.

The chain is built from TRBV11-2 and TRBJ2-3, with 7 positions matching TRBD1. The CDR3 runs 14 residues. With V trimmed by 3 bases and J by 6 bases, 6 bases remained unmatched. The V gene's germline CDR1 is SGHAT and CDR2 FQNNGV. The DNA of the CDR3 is TGTGCCAGCAGCTTTCAGGGGGTTGGGGATACGCAGTATTTT. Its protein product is CASSFQGVGDTQYF.

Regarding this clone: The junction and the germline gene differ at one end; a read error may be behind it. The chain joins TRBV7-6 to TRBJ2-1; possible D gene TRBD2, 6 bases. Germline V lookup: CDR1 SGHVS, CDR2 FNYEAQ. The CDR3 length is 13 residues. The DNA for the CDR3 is TGTGCCAGCAGCGGGGGGTCTGGGGCGATGTCCCTCTTC. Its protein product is CASSGGSGAMSLF.

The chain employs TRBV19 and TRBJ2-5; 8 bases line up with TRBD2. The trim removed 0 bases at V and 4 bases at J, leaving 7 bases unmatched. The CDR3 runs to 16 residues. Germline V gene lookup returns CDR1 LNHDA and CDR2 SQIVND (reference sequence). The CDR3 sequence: CASSIEGTSFLETQYF. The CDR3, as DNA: TGTGCCAGTAGTATAGAGGGGACTAGTTTCTTAGAGACCCAGTACTTC.

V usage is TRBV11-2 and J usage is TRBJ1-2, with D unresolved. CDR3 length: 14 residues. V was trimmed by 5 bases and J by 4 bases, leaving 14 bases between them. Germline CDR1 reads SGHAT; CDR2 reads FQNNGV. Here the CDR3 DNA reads TGTGCCAGCAGCCCCGGGGTAACCCTCTATGGCTACACCTTC. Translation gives CASSPGVTLYGYTF.

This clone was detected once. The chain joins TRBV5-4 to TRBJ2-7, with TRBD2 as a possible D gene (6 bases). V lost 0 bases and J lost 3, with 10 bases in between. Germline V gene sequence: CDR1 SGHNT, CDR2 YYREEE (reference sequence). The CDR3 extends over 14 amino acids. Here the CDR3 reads CASSLGGGNYEQYF. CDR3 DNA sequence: TGTGCCAGCAGCTTGGGGGGCGGGAACTACGAGCAGTACTTC.

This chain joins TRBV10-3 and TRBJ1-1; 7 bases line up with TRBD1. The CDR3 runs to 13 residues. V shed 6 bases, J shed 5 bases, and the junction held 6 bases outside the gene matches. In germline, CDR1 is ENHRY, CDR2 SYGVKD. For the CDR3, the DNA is TGTGCCATCAGCCGACAGGGTGGGACTGAAGCTTTCTTT. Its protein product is CAISRQGGTEAFF.

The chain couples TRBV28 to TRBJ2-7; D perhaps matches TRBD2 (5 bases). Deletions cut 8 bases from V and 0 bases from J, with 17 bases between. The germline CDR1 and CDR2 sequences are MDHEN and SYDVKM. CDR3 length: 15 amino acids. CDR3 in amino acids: CASVTAGSSSYEQYF. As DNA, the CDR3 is TGTGCCAGCGTCACCGCTGGGAGTAGCTCCTACGAGCAGTACTTC.